A single sample is the source of the 19 T cell receptor beta chains below, sequenced in a study of T-cell memory formation after mild COVID-19. TCRdb ran MiXCR on the 5' RACE reads and lists one entry per CDR3 protein. This table has hundreds of thousands of distinct CDR3 sequences, roughly 18% appearing once. Sequencing was performed on PBMCs or a T cell subset sorted from them (not recorded which). The receptors here all came from a man between 18 and 29 years old who had mild COVID-19 (a few samples of this study predate the infection). Cell type and time point are not known.

The genes are TRBV7-2 and TRBJ2-3, with 12 positions matching TRBD2. Germline V gives CDR1 SGHTA, CDR2 FQGNSA. This CDR3 spans 16 amino acids. The ends lost 2 bases at V and 2 bases at J; junction bases unmatched: 2. CDR3 sequence reads: CASSLRTSGTTDTQYF. The CDR3 DNA is TGTGCCAGCAGCTTACGGACTAGCGGGACCACAGATACGCAGTATTTT.

This rearrangement joins TRBV12-3 or TRBV12-4 to TRBJ2-3; the D gene could be TRBD1 or TRBD2 (5 bases each). The CDR3 totals 14 residues. V lost 3 bases and J lost 1, with 8 bases in between. DNA of the CDR3: TGTGCCAGCAGTTTCGGGGCAGGCACAGATACGCAGTATTTT. Its translation is CASSFGAGTDTQYF.

V and J are TRBV9 and TRBJ1-3; no clear D gene. Trimming pared 3 bases from V and 0 bases from J, leaving 10 bases between. Germline V gene data show CDR1 as SGDLS and CDR2 as YYNGEE. CDR3 length: 15 amino acids. CDR3 sequence: CASSAWESSGNTIYF. The CDR3 DNA reads as TGTGCCAGCAGCGCCTGGGAGAGCTCTGGAAACACCATATATTTT.

This clonotype was recorded a few times. This sequence joins TRBV2 and TRBJ2-7; D uncertain. In germline, CDR1 is SNHLY, CDR2 FYNNEI. Deletions cut 6 bases from V and 0 bases from J, with 3 bases between. The length of the CDR3 is 11 residues. This CDR3 is CASRSSYEQYF. For the CDR3, the DNA is TGTGCCAGCAGGAGCTCCTACGAGCAGTACTTC.

The chain couples TRBV7-2 to TRBJ2-3, with D perhaps matching TRBD2 (7 bases). The CDR3 extends over 14 amino acids. V dropped 7 bases and J dropped 5 bases, with 16 bases sitting between them. CDR1 SGHTA and CDR2 FQGNSA come from the germline V gene. CDR3 protein: CASTWGGGRDTQYF. CDR3 sequence (DNA): TGTGCCAGCACCTGGGGGGGGGGCCGAGATACGCAGTATTTT.

The V call is TRBV20-1, the J call TRBJ1-1; 9 bases align to TRBD1. The CDR3 sequence is 16 residues long. V dropped 3 bases and J dropped 5; count of bases not matched to a gene: 13. Germline V CDR1 and CDR2: DFQATT, SNEGSKA (reference sequence). As DNA, the CDR3 is TGCAGTGCTAGGGGGATACAGGGGGCGGAGGGGACTGAAGCTTTCTTT. Amino acids: CSARGIQGAEGTEAFF.

The chain joins TRBV6-2 or TRBV6-3 to TRBJ2-6; 7 positions agree with TRBD1. V shed 7 bases, J shed 2 bases, and the junction held 11 bases outside the gene matches. The CDR3 runs to 17 residues. Germline-derived CDR1 and CDR2 are MNHEY and SVGEGT. The CDR3 reads CASTEIEDRAGANVLTF. CDR3 bases: TGTGCCAGCACCGAAATCGAAGACAGGGCTGGGGCCAACGTCCTGACTTTC.

V is TRBV11-1 and J is TRBJ2-2, with 7 positions matching TRBD1. This CDR3 has 17 residues. V trimming: 1 base; J trimming: 3 bases; junction bases outside the gene matches: 8. In germline, CDR1 is SGHAT, CDR2 FQDESV (reference sequence). In DNA, the CDR3 is TGTGCCAGCAGCTTAGACCTTAACAGGGGTGACACCGGGGAGCTGTTTTTT. Protein sequence: CASSLDLNRGDTGELFF.

The genes are TRBV21-1 and TRBJ2-7; no check of the table's D call, TRBD1, against the DNA was made. TRBV21-1 is recorded as a pseudogene. This CDR3 contains 16 residues. Here the CDR3 reads CASSKTLTLHRGEQYV. In nucleotides, the CDR3 is TGTGCCAGCAGCAAGACCCTAACCTTACACAGGGGCGAGCAGTACGTC.

The table lists this clonotype with a few counts. The chain carries TRBV5-1 and TRBJ2-5; possible D gene TRBD2, 7 bases. CDR1 and CDR2 (germline): SGHRS, YFSETQ. The germline V and J ends were trimmed by 4 bases and 5 bases, with 21 bases remaining between them. CDR3 size: 16 residues. As DNA, the CDR3 is TGCGCCAGCAGCCCCCCGAGGGGGGGCGGGAGTGAGACCCAGTACTTC. Its translation is CASSPPRGGGSETQYF.

The V gene is TRBV6-4, the J gene TRBJ1-1, with 8 nucleotides matching TRBD1. The V and J ends lost 11 bases and 5 bases, in that order; junction bases with no gene match: 10. The germline V gene has CDR1 MRHNA and CDR2 SNTAGT. The CDR3 runs to 13 residues. The CDR3, as DNA: TGTGCCTGTACGACAGGGGATCGAACTGAAGCTTTCTTT. Amino acid sequence: CACTTGDRTEAFF.

The table lists this clonotype with a few counts. The V call is TRBV24-1, the J call TRBJ1-1; D is uncertain. The CDR3 sequence is 13 residues long. Trimming took off 2 bases at V and 4 bases at J, with 7 bases between the two ends. The germline gives CDR1 KGHDR, CDR2 SFDVKD. CDR3 bases: TGTGCCACCAGTGATTCCGGGATCACTGAAGCTTTCTTT. Protein: CATSDSGITEAFF.

This clonotype came up a few times. The gene calls are TRBV10-3 and TRBJ2-7; TRBD1 is a possible D gene (5 bases). V was trimmed by 11 bases and J by 6 bases, leaving 26 bases between them. CDR3 length equals 15 residues. CDR1 is ENHRY, CDR2 SYGVKD, per germline. The CDR3 coding sequence is TGTGCCGTCGGACGTACCGGACAAGGTTTGACCGAGCAGTACTTC. As protein: CAVGRTGQGLTEQYF.

This clonotype was detected only a few times. The CDR3 reads CASSRQAGGYNEQFF. The CDR3, as DNA: TGTGCCAGCAGTAGACAAGCGGGGGGGTACAATGAGCAGTTCTTC. This chain links TRBV6-5 with TRBJ2-1; 10 nucleotides match TRBD2. CDR1 MNHEY and CDR2 SVGAGI come from the germline V gene. The CDR3 totals 15 residues. V gave up 5 bases and J gave up 4 bases; unmatched junction bases: 5.

The chain carries TRBV7-2 and TRBJ2-3; the match to TRBD2 covers 9 bases. V trimming: 2 bases; J trimming: 8 bases; junction bases outside the gene matches: 8. The CDR3 runs to 15 residues. Germline CDR1 reads SGHTA; CDR2 reads FQGNSA. The CDR3 nucleotides are TGTGCCAGCAGCTTAATGCGGGGGGGGCCCCCTACGCAGTATTTT. This codes for CASSLMRGGPPTQYF.

This sequence joins TRBV6-6 and TRBJ1-1; possibly TRBD1 for D (5 bases). With 6 bases removed from V and 7 bases from J, the gap between germline ends came to 6 bases. Germline assignment: CDR1 MNHNY and CDR2 SVGAGI (reference sequence). The CDR3 loop spans 10 amino acids. CDR3 in amino acids: CASRDIEAFF. CDR3 DNA sequence: TGTGCCAGCAGGGACATTGAAGCTTTCTTT.

This clonotype was detected ten times or more. The rearrangement joins TRBV5-1 to TRBJ2-5; D assignment may be TRBD1 or TRBD2 (6 bases each). Germline values: CDR1 SGHRS, CDR2 YFSETQ. Trimming stripped 2 bases from V and 2 bases from J, with 13 bases between. The CDR3 is made up of 15 amino acids. The CDR3 coding sequence is TGCGCCAGCAGCTTCCGGGGGCTTGGGCAAGAGACCCAGTACTTC. Amino acid sequence: CASSFRGLGQETQYF.

The chain joins TRBV7-2 to TRBJ2-1, with D possibly TRBD1 on 5 matching bases. CDR1 and CDR2 from the germline V gene are SGHTA and FQGNSA. The V end was cut by 5 bases, the J end by 2 bases, with 19 bases between. The CDR3 length is 17 residues. Here the CDR3 DNA reads TGTGCCAGCAGCCGTAGCAGGGTCTCCCCTACCTACAATGAGCAGTTCTTC. Translation: CASSRSRVSPTYNEQFF.

The chain combines TRBV20-1 with TRBJ1-6; D unclear. The CDR3 contains 12 residues. Germline V gives CDR1 DFQATT, CDR2 SNEGSKA (reference sequence). Trimming left V 4 bases short and J 5 bases short, with 6 bases between. CDR3 protein: CSAIGDNSPLHF. In nucleotides, the CDR3 is TGCAGTGCTATCGGAGATAATTCACCCCTCCACTTT.